Following are 25 T cell receptor beta chains from one sample sequenced in a study of T cells in localized non-small cell lung cancer. Libraries were prepared by immunoSEQ multiplex PCR; TCRdb keeps only in-frame clonotypes and omits some of them. Of around 130,000 clones in the sample, around 90% are singletons; the top ten hold 1.7%. The source was peripheral blood, collected before any cancer treatment. Receptor source: a female donor aged 60 or older with stage I lung adenocarcinoma.

The V and J genes are TRBV6-1 and TRBJ1-2, with 7 bases that match TRBD1. Trimming removed 10 bases from V and 7 bases from J; junction bases left unmatched: 6. Germline CDR1 reads MNHNS; CDR2 reads SASEGT. The CDR3 totals 11 residues. In DNA form, the CDR3 reads TGTGCCACGAGGGGGCTGGGTGGCTACACCTTC. Protein product: CATRGLGGYTF.

CDR3 sequence: CASSFADSYYGYTF. The CDR3 coding sequence is TGTGCCAGCAGTTTTGCGGACAGCTACTATGGCTACACCTTC. V is TRBV28 and J is TRBJ1-2; the D gene is possibly TRBD1 (6 bases). CDR3 size: 14 residues. V dropped 3 bases and J dropped 3 bases, with 11 bases sitting between them. Germline CDR1 MDHEN, CDR2 SYDVKM.

V gene TRBV5-1 combines with J gene TRBJ2-1, with D perhaps matching TRBD1 (5 bases). Trimming removed 3 bases at V and 4 bases at J, with 14 bases between. The CDR3 runs 15 residues. CDR1 and CDR2 (germline): SGHRS, YFSETQ. Here the CDR3 reads CASSSDKTHYNEQFF. CDR3 DNA: TGCGCCAGCAGCTCGGACAAGACTCATTACAATGAGCAGTTCTTC.

This rearrangement joins TRBV6-4 to TRBJ2-1; possible D gene TRBD2, 7 bases. Germline V CDR1 and CDR2: MRHNA, SNTAGT. V shed 3 bases and J shed 4 bases, with 13 bases lying between them. The CDR3 length is 15 residues. The CDR3 coding sequence is TGTGCCAGCAGTGAACAGGGACTAAGGTACAATGAGCAGTTCTTC. This gives the protein CASSEQGLRYNEQFF.

The V and J genes are TRBV6-6 and TRBJ2-3; D ambiguous. The CDR3 has 11 amino acids. V was clipped by 5 bases and J by 3 bases, with 3 bases between them. Germline values: CDR1 MNHNY, CDR2 SVGAGI (reference sequence). DNA for the CDR3: TGTGCCAGCAGTATAACAGATACGCAGTATTTT. Translated: CASSITDTQYF.

This chain uses TRBV30 with TRBJ1-2, with D unclear. This CDR3 spans 13 amino acids. Trimming shortened V by 2 bases and J by 7 bases, and 14 bases separated the two germline ends. Germline V gene lookup returns CDR1 GTSNPN and CDR2 SVGIG (reference sequence). CDR3: CAWSPLTGSGYTF. In DNA, the CDR3 is TGTGCCTGGAGTCCCTTGACGGGCTCTGGCTACACCTTC.

This clone has a single count. This chain joins TRBV7-3 and TRBJ2-7; weak D call: TRBD2 (5 bases). The V end lost 4 bases, the J end lost 3 bases, and 13 bases lay between the germline ends. Germline V gene sequence: CDR1 SGHTA, CDR2 FQGTGA. CDR3 size: 14 residues. The CDR3 loop reads CASSSGPGNYEQYF. The DNA of the CDR3 is TGTGCCAGCAGCTCTGGACCGGGGAACTACGAGCAGTACTTC.

This clone appeared a single time. CDR3: CASSDWGRSYNEQFF. The CDR3 coding sequence is TGTGCCAGCAGTGACTGGGGACGCTCCTACAATGAGCAGTTCTTC. J is TRBJ2-1 and V is TRBV6-1; D may be TRBD1 or TRBD2 (5 bases each). Germline V gives CDR1 MNHNS, CDR2 SASEGT. Between the trimmed V and J ends, which lost 3 bases and 0 bases, there was a span of 9 bases. The CDR3 consists of 15 residues.

The chain uses TRBV11-2 and TRBJ2-2, with 9 bases that match TRBD1. The germline gives CDR1 SGHAT, CDR2 FQNNGV. V dropped 5 bases and J dropped 5; count of bases not matched to a gene: 6. The CDR3 loop spans 15 amino acids. The CDR3 reads CASSRQGVSTGELFF. The CDR3, as DNA: TGTGCCAGCAGCCGACAGGGGGTATCGACCGGGGAGCTGTTTTTT.

The CDR3 DNA reads as TGTGCCAGCAGTTATTTCACAGGGGGCGATGATGGCTACACCTTC. Its protein is CASSYFTGGDDGYTF. The chain has TRBV6-6 and TRBJ1-2, with TRBD1 matching over 9 bases. The CDR3 has 15 amino acids. V gave up 3 bases and J gave up 6 bases; unmatched junction bases: 8. CDR1 and CDR2 from the germline V gene are MNHNY and SVGAGI (reference sequence).

This clone has only one observation. The CDR3 reads CASSREWSGTEQFF. CDR3 coding DNA: TGTGCCAGCAGCCGAGAGTGGAGCGGGACTGAGCAGTTCTTC. The gene calls are TRBV6-6 and TRBJ2-1, with 7 bases lining up with TRBD2. V dropped 6 bases and J dropped 9; count of bases not matched to a gene: 11. CDR3 size: 14 residues. Germline CDR1 MNHNY, CDR2 SVGAGI (reference sequence).

This clone was seen a few times. V gene TRBV5-5 combines with J gene TRBJ1-1; no firm D call. The V and J ends lost 4 bases and 5 bases respectively, with 15 bases between them. Looked up from germline, CDR1 is SGHKS and CDR2 is YYEKEE (reference sequence). The length of the CDR3 is 14 residues. Here the CDR3 reads CASSPRWEGTEAFF. CDR3 sequence (DNA): TGTGCCAGCAGCCCAAGATGGGAAGGGACTGAAGCTTTCTTT. Filled out from reference TRBV5-5 and TRBJ1-1, the complete variable domain reads DAGVTQSPTHLIKTRGQQVTLRCSPISGHKSVSWYQQVLGQGPQFIFQYYEKEERGRGNFPDRFSARQFPNYSSELNVNALLLGDSALYLCASSPRWEGTEAFFGQGTRLTVV.

This clone turned up a few times. Distinct nucleotide sequences in the sample also encode this CDR3. The CDR3 bases are TGCGCCAGCAGCTTGACTAGCGGGTCCTCCTACGAGCAGTACTTC. It codes for CASSLTSGSSYEQYF. V is TRBV5-1 and J is TRBJ2-7; 9 bases match TRBD2. V gave up 1 base and J gave up 0 bases; unmatched junction bases: 2. Germline V gives CDR1 SGHRS, CDR2 YFSETQ. The CDR3 has 15 residues.

The rearrangement links TRBV6-1 to TRBJ2-3; D uncertain. Germline lookup yields CDR1 MNHNS and CDR2 SASEGT. The CDR3 is 14 amino acids. Trimming left V 5 bases short and J 0 bases short, with 9 bases between. This chain's CDR3 is CASSPPYSTDTQYF. The CDR3 coding sequence is TGTGCCAGCAGTCCCCCTTATAGCACAGATACGCAGTATTTT.

The count of this clone is one. The V gene is TRBV6-5, the J gene TRBJ1-1; 9 bases match TRBD1. V shed 6 bases, J shed 7 bases, and the junction held 9 bases outside the gene matches. CDR3 length: 14 residues. CDR1 is MNHEY, CDR2 SVGAGI, per germline. The CDR3 reads CASRRTGAASEAFF. The CDR3 coding sequence is TGTGCCAGCAGACGGACAGGGGCGGCGAGTGAAGCTTTCTTT.

The chain combines TRBV15 with TRBJ2-7, with D maybe TRBD1 (6 bases). Between the trimmed V and J ends, which lost 3 bases and 0 bases, there was a span of 15 bases. CDR1 LNHNV and CDR2 YYDKDF come from the germline V gene (reference sequence). The CDR3 covers 16 residues. CDR3 in DNA: TGTGCCACCAGCAGTCGTGACAGGTCTCTCTCCTACGAGCAGTACTTC. Translating it yields CATSSRDRSLSYEQYF. Full variable domain (rest looked up from reference TRBV15 and TRBJ2-7): DAMVIQNPRYQVTQFGKPVTLSCSQTLNHNVMYWYQQKSSQAPKLLFHYYDKDFNNEADTPDNFQSRRPNTSFCFLDIRSPGLGDTAMYLCATSSRDRSLSYEQYFGPGTRLTVT.

This chain uses TRBV12-5 with TRBJ2-1, with D possibly matching TRBD2 (6 bases). CDR1 is LGHNT and CDR2 is FRNRAP in the germline V gene. V lost 0 bases, J lost 4 bases, and 13 bases lay in between. The CDR3 consists of 16 residues. The CDR3 DNA reads as TGTGCTAGTGGTTTGGTACACGGGAGAGAATACAATGAGCAGTTCTTC. This sequence encodes CASGLVHGREYNEQFF.

A few counts support this clone. The chain employs TRBV5-1 and TRBJ2-2, with a weak D call TRBD2 (5 bases). The CDR3 is made up of 15 amino acids. Germline lookup yields CDR1 SGHRS and CDR2 YFSETQ. Trimming pared 0 bases from V and 1 base from J, leaving 7 bases between. The CDR3 sequence: CASSLAGKNTGELFF. DNA for the CDR3: TGCGCCAGCAGCTTGGCGGGGAAGAACACCGGGGAGCTGTTTTTT.

The chain links TRBV5-4 to TRBJ2-7; 13 bases are a match to TRBD2. The CDR3 is 18 amino acids. From germline, CDR1 is SGHNT and CDR2 YYREEE (reference sequence). V dropped 4 bases and J dropped 2; count of bases not matched to a gene: 12. Here the CDR3 DNA reads TGTGCCAGCAGCCCCTGGACTAGCGGGAGAGGGGCTACCTACGAGCAGTACTTC. It codes for CASSPWTSGRGATYEQYF. Full variable domain (remainder filled in from reference TRBV5-4 and TRBJ2-7): ETGVTQSPTHLIKTRGQQVTLRCSSQSGHNTVSWYQQALGQGPQFIFQYYREEENGRGNFPPRFSGLQFPNYSSELNVNALELDDSALYLCASSPWTSGRGATYEQYFGPGTRLTVT.

The chain employs TRBV5-3 and TRBJ2-3; D may be TRBD2 (5 bases). TRBV5-3 is reported as an ORF; its role is uncertain. V lost 3 bases and J lost 4, with 21 bases in between. The CDR3 spans 17 residues. This CDR3 reads CARSSESTGLLADTQYF. The CDR3 nucleotides are TGTGCCAGAAGCTCCGAGAGCACGGGCTTACTAGCAGATACGCAGTATTTT.

V is TRBV28 and J is TRBJ1-3; D uncertain. V shed 11 bases and J shed 4 bases, with 15 bases lying between them. CDR1 is MDHEN and CDR2 is SYDVKM in the germline V gene. CDR3 length equals 13 residues. The CDR3 is CAGASTAGNTIYF. The CDR3, as DNA: TGTGCCGGCGCCTCCACAGCCGGAAACACCATATATTTT.

V gene TRBV6-5 combines with J gene TRBJ2-2; D not resolved. Germline CDR1 and CDR2: MNHEY and SVGAGI. CDR3 size: 15 residues. The ends were cut back, 0 bases at V and 1 base at J, with 6 bases in the middle. CDR3 residues: CASSYSPVNTGELFF. DNA of the CDR3: TGTGCCAGCAGTTACTCGCCGGTGAACACCGGGGAGCTGTTTTTT.

The chain has TRBV19 and TRBJ2-1, with D possibly being TRBD2 (5 bases). The CDR3 has 15 amino acids. Germline loops: CDR1 LNHDA, CDR2 SQIVND (reference sequence). V shed 5 bases and J shed 10 bases, with 21 bases lying between them. The CDR3 nucleotides read TGTGCCAGTAGTGGTGGCGGCGGGCTATCGGGGGAGCAGTTCTTC. Amino acids: CASSGGGGLSGEQFF.

The chain links TRBV6-5 to TRBJ2-3; D might be TRBD2 (6 bases). The CDR3 extends over 14 amino acids. Deletions cut 5 bases from V and 1 base from J, with 10 bases between. From germline, CDR1 is MNHEY and CDR2 SVGAGI. Written as DNA, the CDR3 is TGTGCCAGCAGTCCGAGACTAGGCACAGATACGCAGTATTTT. This gives the protein CASSPRLGTDTQYF.

This clone was detected once. This sequence joins TRBV5-1 and TRBJ2-7, with TRBD2 matching over 7 bases. This CDR3 has 16 residues. Unmatched junction bases numbered 10, after V lost 2 bases and J lost 2 bases. CDR1 is SGHRS and CDR2 is YFSETQ in the germline V gene. The CDR3 nucleotides are TGCGCCAGCAGCTTTCTGACCGGGAGGCCCGCCTACGAGCAGTACTTC. Amino acid sequence: CASSFLTGRPAYEQYF.